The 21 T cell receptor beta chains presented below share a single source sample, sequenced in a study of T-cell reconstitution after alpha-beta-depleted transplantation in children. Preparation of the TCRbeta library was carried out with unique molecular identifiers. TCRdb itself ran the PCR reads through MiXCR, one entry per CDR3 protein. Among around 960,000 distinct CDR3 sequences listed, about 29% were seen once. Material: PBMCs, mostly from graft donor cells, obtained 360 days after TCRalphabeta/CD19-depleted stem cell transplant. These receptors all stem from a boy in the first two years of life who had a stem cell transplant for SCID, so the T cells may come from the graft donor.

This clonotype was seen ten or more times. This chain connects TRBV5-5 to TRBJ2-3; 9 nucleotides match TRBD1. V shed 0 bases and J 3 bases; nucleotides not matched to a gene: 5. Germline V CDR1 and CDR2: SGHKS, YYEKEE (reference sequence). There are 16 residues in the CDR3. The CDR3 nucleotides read TGTGCCAGCAGCTTGGGGGGACAGGGAGGAACAGATACGCAGTATTTT. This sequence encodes CASSLGGQGGTDTQYF.

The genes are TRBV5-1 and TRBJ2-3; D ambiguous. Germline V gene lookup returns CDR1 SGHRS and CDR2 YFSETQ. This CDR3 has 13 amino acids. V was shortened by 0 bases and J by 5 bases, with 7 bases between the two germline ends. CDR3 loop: CASSLDGLDTQYF. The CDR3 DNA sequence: TGCGCCAGCAGCTTGGACGGATTAGATACGCAGTATTTT.

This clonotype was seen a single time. The CDR3 loop reads CASSYRGQGNTGELFF. In DNA form, the CDR3 reads TGTGCCAGCAGTTACCGAGGACAGGGGAACACCGGGGAGCTGTTTTTT. The rearrangement uses TRBV6-2 or TRBV6-3 and TRBJ2-2; 8 nucleotides line up with TRBD1. The V segment lost 2 bases and the J segment 1 base; nucleotides outside the gene matches: 3. Germline CDR1 and CDR2: MNHEY and SVGEGT. The CDR3 loop spans 16 amino acids.

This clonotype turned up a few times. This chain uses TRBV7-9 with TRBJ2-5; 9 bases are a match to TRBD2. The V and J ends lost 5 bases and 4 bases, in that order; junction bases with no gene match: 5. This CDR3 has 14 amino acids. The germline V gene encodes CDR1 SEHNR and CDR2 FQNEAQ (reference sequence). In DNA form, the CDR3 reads TGTGCCAGCAGCCCCAATAGCGGGGGAGAGACCCAGTACTTC. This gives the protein CASSPNSGGETQYF.

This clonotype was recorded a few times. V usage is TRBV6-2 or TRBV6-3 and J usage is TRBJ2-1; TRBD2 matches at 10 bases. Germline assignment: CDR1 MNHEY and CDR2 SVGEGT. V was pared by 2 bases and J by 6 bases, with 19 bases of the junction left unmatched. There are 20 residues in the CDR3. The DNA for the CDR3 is TGTGCCAGCAGTTACGACGGTCCCTTCTTTACTAGCGGGGTACGCAATGAGCAGTTCTTC. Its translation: CASSYDGPFFTSGVRNEQFF.

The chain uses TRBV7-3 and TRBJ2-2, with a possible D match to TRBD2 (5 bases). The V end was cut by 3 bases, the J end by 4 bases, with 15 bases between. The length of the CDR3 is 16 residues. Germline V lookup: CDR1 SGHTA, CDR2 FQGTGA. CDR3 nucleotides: TGTGCCAGCAGCTTCACTCGGGGAGAAGGCACCGGGGAGCTGTTTTTT. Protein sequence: CASSFTRGEGTGELFF.

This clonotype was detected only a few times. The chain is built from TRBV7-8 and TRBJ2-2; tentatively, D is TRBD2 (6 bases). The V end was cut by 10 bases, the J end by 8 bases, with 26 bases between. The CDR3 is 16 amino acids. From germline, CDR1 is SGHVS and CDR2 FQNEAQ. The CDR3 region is CATQPSGRPKAGELFF. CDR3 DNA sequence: TGTGCCACCCAACCTTCCGGGAGACCCAAGGCTGGGGAGCTGTTTTTT.

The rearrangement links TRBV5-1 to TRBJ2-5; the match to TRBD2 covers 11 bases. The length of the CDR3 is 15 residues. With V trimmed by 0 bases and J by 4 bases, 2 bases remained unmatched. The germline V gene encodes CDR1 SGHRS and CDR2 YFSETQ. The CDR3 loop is CASSLALAGGETQYF. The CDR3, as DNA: TGCGCCAGCAGCTTGGCCCTAGCGGGGGGAGAGACCCAGTACTTC.

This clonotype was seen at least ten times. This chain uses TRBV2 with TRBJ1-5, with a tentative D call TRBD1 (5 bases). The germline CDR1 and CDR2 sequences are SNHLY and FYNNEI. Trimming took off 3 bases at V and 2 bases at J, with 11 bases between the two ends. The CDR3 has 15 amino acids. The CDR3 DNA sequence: TGTGCCAGCAGTGATCGGGGGAGGGGCAATCAGCCCCAGCATTTT. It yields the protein CASSDRGRGNQPQHF.

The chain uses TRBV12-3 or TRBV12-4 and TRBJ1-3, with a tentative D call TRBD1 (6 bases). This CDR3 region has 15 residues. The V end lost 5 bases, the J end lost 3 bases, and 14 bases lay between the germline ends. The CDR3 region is CASSLLGGGGNTIYF. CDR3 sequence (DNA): TGTGCCAGCAGTCTTTTGGGAGGGGGTGGAAACACCATATATTTT.

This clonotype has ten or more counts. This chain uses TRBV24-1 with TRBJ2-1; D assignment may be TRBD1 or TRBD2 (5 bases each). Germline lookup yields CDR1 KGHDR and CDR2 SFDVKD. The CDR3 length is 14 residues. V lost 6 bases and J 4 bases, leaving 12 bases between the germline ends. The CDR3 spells CATSRQGAYNEQFF. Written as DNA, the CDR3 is TGTGCCACCAGTCGGCAGGGAGCGTACAATGAGCAGTTCTTC.

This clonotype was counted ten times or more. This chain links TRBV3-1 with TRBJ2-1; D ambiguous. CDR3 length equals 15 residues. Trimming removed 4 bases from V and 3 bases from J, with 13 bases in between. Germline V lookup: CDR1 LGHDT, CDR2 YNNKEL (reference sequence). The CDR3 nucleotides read TGTGCCAGCAGCCTAGGACCGCTAGTCTACAATGAGCAGTTCTTC. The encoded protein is CASSLGPLVYNEQFF.

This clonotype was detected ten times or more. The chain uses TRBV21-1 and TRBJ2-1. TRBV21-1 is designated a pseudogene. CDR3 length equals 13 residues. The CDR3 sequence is CASSNGVYNEQFF. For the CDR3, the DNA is TGTGCCAGCAGCAATGGGGTCTACAATGAGCAGTTCTTC.

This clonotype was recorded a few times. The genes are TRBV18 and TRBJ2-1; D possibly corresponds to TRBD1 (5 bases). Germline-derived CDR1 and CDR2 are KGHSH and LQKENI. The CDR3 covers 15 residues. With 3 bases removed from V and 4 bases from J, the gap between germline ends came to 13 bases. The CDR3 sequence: CASSPRAGPYNEQFF. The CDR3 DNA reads TGTGCCAGCTCACCCAGGGCAGGGCCTTACAATGAGCAGTTCTTC.

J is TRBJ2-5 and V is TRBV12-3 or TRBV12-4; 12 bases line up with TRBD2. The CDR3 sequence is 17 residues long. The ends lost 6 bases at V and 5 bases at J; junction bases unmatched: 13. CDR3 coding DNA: TGTGCCAGCAGCCCCCGGACTAGCGGGATTCGAGGGGAGACCCAGTACTTC. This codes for CASSPRTSGIRGETQYF.

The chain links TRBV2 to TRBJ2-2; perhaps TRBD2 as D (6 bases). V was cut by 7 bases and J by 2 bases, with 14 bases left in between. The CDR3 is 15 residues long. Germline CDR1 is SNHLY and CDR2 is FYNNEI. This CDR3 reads CASTRVTSNTGELFF. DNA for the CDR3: TGTGCCAGCACCAGGGTAACTAGCAACACCGGGGAGCTGTTTTTT.

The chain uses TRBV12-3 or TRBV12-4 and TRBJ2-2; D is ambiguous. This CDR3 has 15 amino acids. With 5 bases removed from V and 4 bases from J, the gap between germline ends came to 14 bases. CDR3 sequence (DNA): TGTGCCAGCAGTCTGTGGGTAATGTTCACCGGGGAGCTGTTTTTT. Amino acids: CASSLWVMFTGELFF.

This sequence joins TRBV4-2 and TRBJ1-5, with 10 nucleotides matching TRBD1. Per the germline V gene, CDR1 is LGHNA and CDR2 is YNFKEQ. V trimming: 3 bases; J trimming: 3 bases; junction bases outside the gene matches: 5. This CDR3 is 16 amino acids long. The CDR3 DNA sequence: TGTGCCAGCAGCCAGGCGGGACAGGGGAACAATCAGCCCCAGCATTTT. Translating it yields CASSQAGQGNNQPQHF.

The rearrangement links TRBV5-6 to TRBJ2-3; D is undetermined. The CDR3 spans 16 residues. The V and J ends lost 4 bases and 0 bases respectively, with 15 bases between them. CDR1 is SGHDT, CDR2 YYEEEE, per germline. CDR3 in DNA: TGTGCCAGCAGCGTACCGACGGCGGCGAGCACAGATACGCAGTATTTT. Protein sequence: CASSVPTAASTDTQYF.

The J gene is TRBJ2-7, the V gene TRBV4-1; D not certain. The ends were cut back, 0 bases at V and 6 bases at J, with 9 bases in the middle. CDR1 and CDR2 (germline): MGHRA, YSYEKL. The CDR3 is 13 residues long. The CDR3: CASSQEGSREQYF. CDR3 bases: TGCGCCAGCAGCCAAGAAGGGTCCCGCGAGCAGTACTTC.

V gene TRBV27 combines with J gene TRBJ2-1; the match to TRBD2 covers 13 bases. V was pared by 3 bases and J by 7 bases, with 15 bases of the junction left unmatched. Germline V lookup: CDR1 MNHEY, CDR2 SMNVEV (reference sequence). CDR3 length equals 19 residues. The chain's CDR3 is CASSFRVWVGTSGENEQFF. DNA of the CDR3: TGTGCCAGCAGTTTCCGAGTGTGGGTGGGGACTAGCGGGGAAAATGAGCAGTTCTTC.